Described below is a single T cell receptor beta chain sequence and its context. In the original analysis: Reference gene primers were amplified, and this amplification served to estimate nucleated cell counts. Generated by immunoSEQ multiplex PCR, the TCRdb table keeps only in-frame clones and is missing some. That table supplies the V and J calls and clone size; D and trimming were determined from the DNA. In the table there are 240,000 or so clones, about 80% of which are singletons. CDR3 size: 15 residues. The germline V gene encodes CDR1 SGHRS and CDR2 YFSETQ. Between the trimmed V and J ends, which lost 3 bases and 0 bases, there was a span of 11 bases. These data are taken from a study of blood T cell repertoires in COVID-19. Across the study: The United States, Italy and Spain supplied acute and convalescent COVID-19 samples. PBMCs, B-cell-depleted T cells, or T cells were the source of the cDNA or gDNA that made up the material.

The material sequenced was peripheral blood. The chain couples TRBV5-1 to TRBJ2-3; maybe TRBD2 (6 bases). This TCR was recovered from a woman over 75 with acute or convalescent COVID-19. The chain's CDR3 is CASSSGGASTDTQYF. CDR3 in DNA: TGCGCCAGCAGCTCCGGGGGAGCTAGCACAGATACGCAGTATTTT. Together with reference TRBV5-1 and TRBJ2-3, the CDR3 gives the full variable domain: KAGVTQTPRYLIKTRGQQVTLSCSPISGHRSVSWYQQTPGQGLQFLFEYFSETQRNKGNFPGRFSGRQFSNSRSEMNVSTLELGDSALYLCASSSGGASTDTQYFGPGTRLTVL.